This TCR beta chain is drawn from a study of T cell responses to AZD1222 COVID-19 vaccine (dated by TCRdb to about 2021). Regarding the research as a whole: AZD1222 recipients given second doses at about 4 weeks or at about 12 weeks were pooled, since spike-specific TCR depth and breadth were not found to differ between the two schedules. TCR sequencing covered some 250 trial participants: 200 to 220 given two doses of AZD1222 and about 26 given two doses of MenACWY control vaccine. Trial participants were enrolled into age subgroups of 18-55, 56-69 and 70-plus years, which contained roughly 140, 27 and 60 TCR-sequenced participants, respectively.

Sample time point, as interpreted from the label and publication: baseline before first vaccination. Samples from vaccinated people were obtained from the UK trials COV001 and COV002, which included a single-blind randomized controlled phase 2/3 trial of AZD1222 (ChAdOx1 nCoV-19) in healthy adults. For TCRbeta chain sequencing, PBMC samples from trial participants were taken at day 0 and at day 28 after the second dose. What the work shows at the level of the full study, not this receptor alone: After two AZD1222 doses, spike-specific TCR breadth and depth were significantly higher than at day 0 and than in MenACWY recipients. Reportedly, close to half of the unique spike-specific TCRs recognized epitopes lying outside the regions that are mutated in the B.1.351 and B.1.1.7 variants. Participants were mostly white British, with more females than males. The authors suggested clonal diversity may have been underestimated. CD4 TCRs associated with the vaccine covered the entire spike protein, and the dominant responses were in regions 160-218 and 743-854. In the small 56-69-year group, the increase in depth fell short of significance, most likely because of low power. Conclusions about previously exposed vaccinees are limited, since just 5 or 6 AZD1222 recipients were seropositive for SARS-CoV-2 at baseline. No day 14 peak-response samples were available, so repertoires were characterized only after the peak T cell response.

The CDR3 regions of human TCRbeta chains were subjected to immunosequencing. For the original study's pipeline: TCRs in the repertoires were matched against a reference library of SARS-CoV-2-specific TCRs that had been generated with the MIRA antigen-specificity platform. Breadth was defined as the fraction of unique TCRs that were SARS-CoV-2-associated. Depth was defined as the fraction of total T cells that were SARS-CoV-2-associated. Using the MIRA data, each spike-specific TCR was mapped to the spike region that the TCR reacts to and placed in a CD4 or CD8 class. Log10-transformed breadth and depth values were compared by one-way ANOVA with Sidak's multiple comparisons tests. TCRdb carries this immuneACCESS record with in-frame sequences only. Its versions omit some clonotypes, under half of them owing to an unresolved V gene in the studies checked, with the rest unexplained. The V and J calls and clone size come from that table; D and trimming were worked out from the DNA. The sample table records some 82,000 clones; 75% to 90% of these occur just once. More than 5% of the sample lies in the top ten.

This clone was found once. Its antigen remains unidentified. Per-base quality was not reported, and no clone a single base away is much larger than it. As encoded in the germline V gene, CDR1 is MNHEY while CDR2 is SVGEGT. The CDR3 spans 17 residues, from the cysteine through the phenylalanine. The only DNA kept is the CDR3, 51 bases in frame from the first base. Trimmed from V: 5 bases; trimmed from J: 8 bases; junction bases lacking a gene match: 19. This sequence was found in an adult in good health. The receptor chain draws on TRBV6-2 or TRBV6-3 and TRBJ1-1, with TRBD1 matching 8 junction bases. The sequences come from peripheral blood, collected on day 0 of AZD1222 vaccination. The sequenced DNA is TGTGCCAGCAGTCCCCGACCCATGACAGGGGCCTCCGTCGAAGCTTTCTTT. The encoded protein is CASSPRPMTGASVEAFF.